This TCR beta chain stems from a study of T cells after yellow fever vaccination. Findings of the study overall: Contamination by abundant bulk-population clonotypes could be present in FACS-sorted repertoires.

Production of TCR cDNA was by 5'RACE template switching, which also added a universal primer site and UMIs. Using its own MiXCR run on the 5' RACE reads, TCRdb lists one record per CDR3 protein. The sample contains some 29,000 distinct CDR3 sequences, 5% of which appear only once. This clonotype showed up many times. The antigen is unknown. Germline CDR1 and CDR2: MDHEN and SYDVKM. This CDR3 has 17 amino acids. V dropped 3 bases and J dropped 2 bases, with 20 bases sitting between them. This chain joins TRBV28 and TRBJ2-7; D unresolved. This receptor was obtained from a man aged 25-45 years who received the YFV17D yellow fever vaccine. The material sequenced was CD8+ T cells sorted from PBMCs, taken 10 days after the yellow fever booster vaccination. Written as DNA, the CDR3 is TGTGCCAGCAGTTTGAATCTTCTCTCCTCAGGAGCCTACGAGCAGTACTTC. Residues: CASSLNLLSSGAYEQYF.